What follows is one T cell receptor (beta chain) and its context. The antigen is unknown. This sample was included in a study of cytomegalovirus exposure and HLA in healthy donors. Study-level findings and limits: Altogether, about 160 TCR beta chains were recorded as cytomegalovirus-associated. Later on, an analysis showed TCR association rates differing by HLA locus, with DRB1 the most and HLA-C the fewest. According to a later analysis, most TCR beta chains associated with CMV appeared HLA-restricted.

The CDR3 has 14 residues. V was shortened by 8 bases and J by 2 bases, with 13 bases between the two germline ends. Germline V CDR1 and CDR2: MNHEY, SVGAGI. Primers included in the PCR were 60 Vbeta and 13 Jbeta primers. TCRdb's table, derived via immunoSEQ multiplex PCR, lists solely in-frame clones and lacks some. This table holds 160,000 or so clones, about 77% found once. The TCR was taken from a man aged 60 to 75 in good health and CMV-seronegative. The sequencing sample was made of PBMCs. This sequence joins TRBV6-5 and TRBJ1-5; D perhaps matches TRBD1 (5 bases). The CDR3 DNA sequence: TGTGCCAGCCGGGAGGGGCCAGGCAATCAGCCCCAGCATTTT. This gives the protein CASREGPGNQPQHF.